This TCR beta chain appears in the sequencing data of a study of blood T cell repertoires in COVID-19. About the research overall: There were acute and convalescent COVID-19 samples, and they came from the United States, Italy and Spain.

Between the trimmed V and J ends, which lost 7 bases and 0 bases, there was a span of 9 bases. Germline values: CDR1 MDHEN, CDR2 SYDVKM. The CDR3 has 13 amino acids. The age range of participants was about 18 to 90 years, with residence in about two dozen US areas. Grouping used clinical history reported by participants in a survey and questionnaire. Under the authors' procedure: By means of reference gene primer amplification, nucleated cell counts were estimated. Only in-frame clones appear in the TCRdb table, and some are missing; sequencing was by immunoSEQ multiplex PCR. The V and J calls and clone size are taken from that table; D and trimming were inferred from the DNA. The data contain some 260,000 clones, around 80% of them singletons.

The chain carries TRBV28 and TRBJ2-5, with no clear D. The source is a man aged 30 to 39 with acute COVID-19. Input material: PBMCs or T cells enriched from blood (not recorded which). CDR3 region: CASIGWDQETQYF. The CDR3 region has the DNA TGTGCCAGCATCGGGTGGGACCAAGAGACCCAGTACTTC. Filled out from reference TRBV28 and TRBJ2-5, the complete variable domain reads DVKVTQSSRYLVKRTGEKVFLECVQDMDHENMFWYRQDPGLGLRLIYFSYDVKMKEKGDIPEGYSVSREKKERFSLILESASTNQTSMYLCASIGWDQETQYFGPGTRLLVL.